One and the same sample provided the 22 T cell receptor beta chains below, sequenced in a study of blood T cell repertoires in COVID-19. Assay: immunoSEQ multiplex PCR; the TCRdb copy retains only in-frame clones and omits some. The data contain under 70,000 clones, 90% of them singletons. Sequenced: peripheral blood. The receptors originated from a man aged 55 to 70 with active COVID-19.

This clone came up a few times. V gene TRBV7-9 combines with J gene TRBJ1-3; D is ambiguous. V lost 8 bases to trimming and J lost 1 base, with 15 bases between them. The germline CDR1 and CDR2 sequences are SEHNR and FQNEAQ (reference sequence). This CDR3 has 15 residues. CDR3 region: CASFEWGGSGNTIYF. Here the CDR3 DNA reads TGTGCCAGCTTCGAATGGGGAGGATCTGGAAACACCATATATTTT.

The genes are TRBV20-1 and TRBJ2-5; D not certain. V lost 3 bases and J 1 base, leaving 6 bases between the germline ends. The CDR3 length is 12 residues. The germline V gene encodes CDR1 DFQATT and CDR2 SNEGSKA (reference sequence). CDR3 sequence (DNA): TGCAGTGCTAGTCACAGCCAAGAGACCCAGTACTTC. Its protein is CSASHSQETQYF.

V and J are TRBV4-2 and TRBJ2-1, with 7 nucleotides matching TRBD2. This CDR3 is built from 19 residues. V lost 0 bases and J lost 0; bases outside the gene matches: 11. Germline CDR1 and CDR2: LGHNA and YNFKEQ. Here the CDR3 reads CASSQDQRGGVNSYNEQFF. Here the CDR3 DNA reads TGTGCCAGCAGCCAAGATCAACGGGGAGGGGTCAACTCCTACAATGAGCAGTTCTTC.

V gene TRBV29-1 combines with J gene TRBJ1-1; unclear D gene. In germline, CDR1 is SQVTM, CDR2 ANQGSEA. Trimming left V 8 bases short and J 1 base short, with 14 bases between. The CDR3 is 13 residues long. The CDR3 sequence: CSSGEGGNTEAFF. DNA for the CDR3: TGCAGCTCTGGGGAGGGAGGGAACACTGAAGCTTTCTTT.

This clone was recorded once. The chain recombines TRBV11-3 with TRBJ2-1, with TRBD1 as a possible D gene (5 bases). This CDR3 has 15 residues. Trimming pared 0 bases from V and 8 bases from J, leaving 14 bases between. Per germline, CDR1 SGHNT and CDR2 YENEEA. CDR3 amino acids: CASSLDDRRSDEQFF. CDR3 nucleotide sequence: TGTGCCAGCAGCTTAGATGACAGAAGATCCGATGAGCAGTTCTTC. Complete variable domain (other parts from reference TRBV11-3 and TRBJ2-1): EAGVVQSPRYKIIEKKQPVAFWCNPISGHNTLYWYLQNLGQGPELLIRYENEEAVDDSQLPKDRFSAERLKGVDSTLKIQPAELGDSAVYLCASSLDDRRSDEQFFGPGTRLTVL.

This clone was found once. This chain uses TRBV30 with TRBJ1-3; a possible D gene is TRBD1 (5 bases). From germline, CDR1 is GTSNPN and CDR2 SVGIG (reference sequence). V was cut by 3 bases and J by 2 bases, with 8 bases left in between. CDR3 length: 13 amino acids. As DNA, the CDR3 is TGTGCCTGGAGGATAGGGGCTGGAAACACCATATATTTT. It translates to CAWRIGAGNTIYF.

The chain carries TRBV29-1 and TRBJ2-7, with 7 positions matching TRBD1. Per germline, CDR1 SQVTM and CDR2 ANQGSEA. V lost 2 bases and J lost 2; bases outside the gene matches: 6. This CDR3 spans 14 amino acids. In nucleotides, the CDR3 is TGCAGCGTTGAAACCCTGGGACAGCCCTACGAGCAGTACTTC. This codes for CSVETLGQPYEQYF.

V gene TRBV15 combines with J gene TRBJ2-5; no definite D call. Germline V lookup: CDR1 LNHNV, CDR2 YYDKDF (reference sequence). This CDR3 is 15 amino acids long. V gave up 4 bases and J gave up 4 bases, with 16 bases separating them. The CDR3 region has the DNA TGTGCCACCAGCAAAGGTGGTTCAGGTTCAGAGACCCAGTACTTC. It is translated as CATSKGGSGSETQYF. The whole variable domain, remainder taken from reference TRBV15 and TRBJ2-5, is DAMVIQNPRYQVTQFGKPVTLSCSQTLNHNVMYWYQQKSSQAPKLLFHYYDKDFNNEADTPDNFQSRRPNTSFCFLDIRSPGLGDTAMYLCATSKGGSGSETQYFGPGTRLLVL.

This clone showed up just once. The chain recombines TRBV6-5 with TRBJ2-7; tentatively, D is TRBD2 (5 bases). The V and J ends lost 3 bases and 9 bases respectively, with 9 bases between them. This CDR3 is built from 11 residues. Looked up from germline, CDR1 is MNHEY and CDR2 is SVGAGI. The CDR3 reads CASSYLDLQYF. As DNA, the CDR3 is TGTGCCAGCAGTTATCTGGACTTGCAGTACTTC.

The chain combines TRBV6-2 or TRBV6-3 with TRBJ2-3; 11 bases are shared with TRBD2. Looked up from germline, CDR1 is MNHEY and CDR2 is SVGEGT. Unmatched junction bases numbered 18, after V lost 3 bases and J lost 4 bases. The CDR3 runs 20 residues. CDR3 sequence: CASSYPTGTSGTVGSDTQYF. The CDR3 region has the DNA TGTGCCAGCAGTTATCCGACCGGGACTAGCGGAACAGTGGGTTCAGATACGCAGTATTTT.

This rearrangement joins TRBV19 to TRBJ1-2; no reliable D call. This CDR3 is 12 amino acids long. Trimming took off 7 bases at V and 8 bases at J, with 14 bases between the two ends. The germline gives CDR1 LNHDA, CDR2 SQIVND (reference sequence). Here the CDR3 DNA reads TGTGCCAGTATTAGTCCGACGGGGGGCTACACCTTC. The encoded protein is CASISPTGGYTF.

The sample holds one count of this clone. The chain uses TRBV3-1 (or the pseudogene TRBV3-2) and TRBJ2-2; D remains unclear. This CDR3 comprises 12 residues. Trimming left V 4 bases short and J 11 bases short, with 11 bases between. Looked up from germline, CDR1 is LGHDT and CDR2 is YNNKEL (reference sequence). In DNA form, the CDR3 reads TGTGCCAGCAGCCGTACTTCAAGAGAGCTGTTTTTT. Its protein is CASSRTSRELFF.

The chain recombines TRBV5-1 with TRBJ2-3; 11 bases match TRBD2. Germline lookup yields CDR1 SGHRS and CDR2 YFSETQ. V shed 4 bases, J shed 4 bases, and the junction held 8 bases outside the gene matches. The length of the CDR3 is 16 residues. CDR3 region: CASSPGLAAASDTQYF. The CDR3, as DNA: TGCGCCAGCAGCCCGGGACTAGCGGCTGCTTCAGATACGCAGTATTTT. The whole variable domain, remainder taken from reference TRBV5-1 and TRBJ2-3, is KAGVTQTPRYLIKTRGQQVTLSCSPISGHRSVSWYQQTPGQGLQFLFEYFSETQRNKGNFPGRFSGRQFSNSRSEMNVSTLELGDSALYLCASSPGLAAASDTQYFGPGTRLTVL.

The chain recombines TRBV19 with TRBJ1-1, with 7 bases fitting TRBD1. Trimming took 5 bases from V and 4 from J; bases not matched to a gene: 7. This CDR3 is built from 14 residues. Germline V gene data show CDR1 as LNHDA and CDR2 as SQIVND (reference sequence). The CDR3 is CASSHQGVGTEAFF. CDR3 DNA sequence: TGTGCCAGTAGTCACCAGGGGGTTGGCACTGAAGCTTTCTTT.

This rearrangement joins TRBV5-6 to TRBJ2-5, with 7 bases aligning to TRBD2. This CDR3 contains 15 residues. The V segment lost 4 bases and the J segment 0 bases; nucleotides outside the gene matches: 6. Germline V gene lookup returns CDR1 SGHDT and CDR2 YYEEEE. The CDR3 DNA reads TGTGCCAGCAGCCGGACTAGGGGCCACCAAGAGACCCAGTACTTC. This codes for CASSRTRGHQETQYF.

The V call is TRBV11-2, the J call TRBJ2-5, with D perhaps matching TRBD2 (5 bases). V lost 2 bases and J 4 bases, leaving 17 bases between the germline ends. Germline V gene lookup returns CDR1 SGHAT and CDR2 FQNNGV. The CDR3 runs 16 residues. The CDR3 loop is CASSLFGLQELETQYF. Here the CDR3 DNA reads TGTGCCAGCAGCTTATTCGGACTCCAAGAACTAGAGACCCAGTACTTC.

The J gene is TRBJ2-2, the V gene TRBV6-4; the D gene is possibly TRBD1 (5 bases). The CDR3 is 16 amino acids. Germline loops: CDR1 MRHNA, CDR2 SNTAGT. V dropped 5 bases and J dropped 6 bases, with 19 bases sitting between them. CDR3 amino acids: CASSMNMQGFPGELFF. The CDR3 DNA reads as TGTGCCAGCAGTATGAACATGCAGGGATTCCCCGGGGAGCTGTTTTTT.

This clone has at least ten counts. This chain links TRBV28 with TRBJ1-4; D is perhaps TRBD1 (6 bases). Trimming took off 6 bases at V and 8 bases at J, with 13 bases between the two ends. Germline CDR1 and CDR2: MDHEN and SYDVKM. This CDR3 region has 13 residues. The CDR3 reads CASSWDKEEKLFF. The CDR3 DNA is TGTGCCAGCAGCTGGGACAAAGAAGAAAAACTGTTTTTT.

The rearrangement links TRBV6-5 to TRBJ1-1; a weak D match, TRBD1 (6 bases). CDR1 is MNHEY and CDR2 is SVGAGI in the germline V gene. The CDR3 is 15 residues long. V gave up 0 bases and J gave up 8 bases, with 16 bases separating them. The CDR3 region has the DNA TGTGCCAGCAGTTACTCGAGAAGGGGTGACAGGGAAGCTTTCTTT. Residues: CASSYSRRGDREAFF.

V usage is TRBV3-1 (or the pseudogene TRBV3-2) and J usage is TRBJ2-2; perhaps TRBD1 as D (6 bases). The CDR3 contains 13 residues. Germline V gives CDR1 LGHDT, CDR2 YNNKEL (reference sequence). V was pared by 7 bases and J by 3 bases, with 9 bases between. The DNA for the CDR3 is TGTGCCAGCACCTACAGGGACACCGGGGAGCTGTTTTTT. As protein: CASTYRDTGELFF.

The chain uses TRBV7-2 and TRBJ1-2, with D perhaps TRBD1 (6 bases). Germline CDR1 SGHTA, CDR2 FQGNSA. V lost 4 bases to trimming and J lost 1 base, with 13 bases between them. The CDR3 is 15 amino acids. CDR3 amino acids: CASSYTIRGNYGYTF. The DNA for the CDR3 is TGTGCCAGCAGCTACACGATCAGGGGTAACTATGGCTACACCTTC.

The chain uses TRBV7-9 and TRBJ2-1, with 9 nucleotides matching TRBD1. J was trimmed by 8 bases and V by 3 bases; bases with no gene match: 8. This CDR3 has 15 amino acids. CDR1 is SEHNR, CDR2 FQNEAQ, per germline (reference sequence). The CDR3 region is CASSFQQGAIDEQFF. As DNA, the CDR3 is TGTGCCAGCAGCTTTCAACAGGGGGCAATAGATGAGCAGTTCTTC. The entire variable domain, with the rest obtained from reference TRBV7-9 and TRBJ2-1, is as follows: DTGVSQNPRHKITKRGQNVTFRCDPISEHNRLYWYRQTLGQGPEFLTYFQNEAQLEKSRLLSDRFSAERPKGSFSTLEIQRTEQGDSAMYLCASSFQQGAIDEQFFGPGTRLTVL.